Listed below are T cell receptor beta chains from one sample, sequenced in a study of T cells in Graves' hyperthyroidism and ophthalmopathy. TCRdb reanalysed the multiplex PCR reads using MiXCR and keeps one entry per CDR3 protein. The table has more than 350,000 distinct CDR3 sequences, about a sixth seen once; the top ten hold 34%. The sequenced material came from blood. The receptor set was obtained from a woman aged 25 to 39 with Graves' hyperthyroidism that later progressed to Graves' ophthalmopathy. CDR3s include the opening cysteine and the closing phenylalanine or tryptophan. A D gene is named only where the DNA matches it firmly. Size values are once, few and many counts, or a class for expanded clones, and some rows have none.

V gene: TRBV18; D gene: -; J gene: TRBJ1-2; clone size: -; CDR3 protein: CASSPGVPEGDYGYTF; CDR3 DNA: TGTGCCAGCTCACCCGGAGTCCCGGAGGGGGACTATGGCTACACCTTC
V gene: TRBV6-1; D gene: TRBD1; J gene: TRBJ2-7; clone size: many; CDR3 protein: CASRMGQGNYEQYF; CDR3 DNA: TGTGCCAGCAGAATGGGACAGGGCAACTACGAGCAGTACTTC
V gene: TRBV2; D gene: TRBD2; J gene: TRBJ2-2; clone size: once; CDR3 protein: CASNPLAGAGELFF; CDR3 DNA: TGTGCCAGCAACCCTCTAGCGGGAGCCGGGGAGCTGTTTTTT
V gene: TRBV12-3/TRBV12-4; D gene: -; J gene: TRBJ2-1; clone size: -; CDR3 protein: CASSFFSYNEQFF; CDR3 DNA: TGTGCCAGCAGTTTTTTTTCCTACAATGAGCAGTTCTTC
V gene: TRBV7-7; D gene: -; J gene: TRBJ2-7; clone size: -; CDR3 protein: CASSLTRGYEQYF; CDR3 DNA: TGTGCCAGCAGCTTAACCAGGGGCTACGAGCAGTACTTC
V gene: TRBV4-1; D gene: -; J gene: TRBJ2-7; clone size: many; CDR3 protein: CASSHRAGIASEQYF; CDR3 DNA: TGCGCCAGCAGTCACCGGGCAGGGATAGCCTCCGAGCAGTACTTC
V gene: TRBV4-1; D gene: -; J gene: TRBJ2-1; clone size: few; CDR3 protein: CASSARPSNLEQFF; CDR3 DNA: TGCGCCAGCAGCGCTAGACCTTCCAATCTTGAGCAGTTCTTC
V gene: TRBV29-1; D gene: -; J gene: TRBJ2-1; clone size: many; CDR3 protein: CSVESTNEQFF; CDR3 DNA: TGCAGCGTTGAGTCTACTAATGAGCAGTTCTTC
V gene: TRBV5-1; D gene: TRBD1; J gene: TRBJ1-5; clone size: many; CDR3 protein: CASSTLYRDRVHSSQPQHF; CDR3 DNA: TGCGCCAGCAGCACTTTATACCGGGACAGGGTCCATTCATCTCAGCCCCAGCATTTT
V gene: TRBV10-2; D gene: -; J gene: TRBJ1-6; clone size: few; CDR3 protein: CASSYGGNSYNSPLHF; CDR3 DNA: TGCGCCAGCAGTTACGGGGGCAACTCCTATAATTCACCCCTCCACTTT
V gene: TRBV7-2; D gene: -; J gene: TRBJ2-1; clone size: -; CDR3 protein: CASSPPLEEQFF; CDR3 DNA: TGTGCCAGCAGCCCCCCGTTGGAGGAGCAGTTCTTC
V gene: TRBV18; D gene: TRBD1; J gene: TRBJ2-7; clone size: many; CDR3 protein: CASSRHRGLYEQYF; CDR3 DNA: TGTGCCAGCTCACGGCACAGGGGGCTGTACGAGCAGTACTTC
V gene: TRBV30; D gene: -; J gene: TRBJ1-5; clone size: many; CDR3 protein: CAWRLQGSNNQPQHF; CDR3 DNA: TGTGCCTGGAGGTTACAGGGATCGAACAATCAGCCCCAGCATTTT
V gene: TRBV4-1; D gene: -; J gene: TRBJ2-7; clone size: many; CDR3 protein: CASSQGRTNYEQYF; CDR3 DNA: TGCGCCAGCAGCCAGGGGCGTACGAACTACGAGCAGTACTTC
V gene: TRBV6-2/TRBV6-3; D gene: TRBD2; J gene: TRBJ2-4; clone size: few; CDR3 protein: CASSYGGLAWAKNIQYF; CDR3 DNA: TGTGCCAGCAGTTACGGGGGACTAGCTTGGGCCAAAAACATTCAGTACTTC
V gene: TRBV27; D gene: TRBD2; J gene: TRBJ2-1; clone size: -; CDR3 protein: CASSKTSGVEQFF; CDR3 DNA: TGTGCCAGCAGCAAGACTAGCGGGGTTGAGCAGTTCTTC
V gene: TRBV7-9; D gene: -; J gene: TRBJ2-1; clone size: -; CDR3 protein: CASSAMGGSYNEQFF; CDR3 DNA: TGTGCCAGCAGTGCCATGGGGGGTAGCTACAATGAGCAGTTCTTC
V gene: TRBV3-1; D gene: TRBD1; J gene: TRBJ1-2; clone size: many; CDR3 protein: CASSQADRGGGYTF; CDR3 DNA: TGTGCCAGCAGCCAAGCTGACAGGGGGGGTGGCTACACCTTC
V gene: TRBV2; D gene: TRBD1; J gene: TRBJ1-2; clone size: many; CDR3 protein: CASSGPPGGYGYTF; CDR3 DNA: TGTGCCAGCAGTGGCCCGCCAGGGGGCTATGGCTACACCTTC
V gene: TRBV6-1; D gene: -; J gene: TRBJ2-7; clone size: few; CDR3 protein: CASSGGVSYEQYF; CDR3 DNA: TGTGCCAGCAGTGGAGGGGTATCCTACGAGCAGTACTTC
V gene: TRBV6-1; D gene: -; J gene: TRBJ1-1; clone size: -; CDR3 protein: CASSPGWTEAFF; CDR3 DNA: TGTGCCAGCAGCCCTGGGTGGACTGAAGCTTTCTTT
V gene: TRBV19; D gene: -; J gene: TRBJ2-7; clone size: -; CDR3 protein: CASSSWTERTYEQYF; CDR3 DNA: TGTGCCAGTAGTTCGTGGACAGAGCGTACCTACGAGCAGTACTTC
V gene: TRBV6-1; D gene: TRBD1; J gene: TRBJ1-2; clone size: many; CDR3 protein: CASSSGQGVAYGYTF; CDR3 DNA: TGTGCCAGCAGTTCGGGACAGGGGGTGGCCTATGGCTACACCTTC
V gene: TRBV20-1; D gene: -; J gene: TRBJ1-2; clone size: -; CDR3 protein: CSAQYENYGYTF; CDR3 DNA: TGCAGTGCCCAATACGAGAACTATGGCTACACCTTC
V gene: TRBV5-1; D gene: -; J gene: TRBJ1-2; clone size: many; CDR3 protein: CASSLSSWSRDYYGYTF; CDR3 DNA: TGCGCCAGCAGCTTGTCTTCTTGGAGTAGGGATTACTATGGCTACACCTTC
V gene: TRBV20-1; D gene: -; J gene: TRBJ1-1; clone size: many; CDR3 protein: CSARDLRGWTENTEAFF; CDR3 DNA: TGCAGTGCTAGAGATCTTCGGGGGTGGACCGAGAACACTGAAGCTTTCTTT
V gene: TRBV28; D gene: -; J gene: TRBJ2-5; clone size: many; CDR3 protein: CASSFWGDPQETQYF; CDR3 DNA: TGTGCCAGCAGTTTCTGGGGGGACCCGCAAGAGACCCAGTACTTC
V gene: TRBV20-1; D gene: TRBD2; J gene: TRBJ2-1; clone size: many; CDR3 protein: CSAHEPLAGEGNEQFF; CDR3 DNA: TGCAGTGCCCACGAGCCCCTAGCGGGAGAGGGGAATGAGCAGTTCTTC
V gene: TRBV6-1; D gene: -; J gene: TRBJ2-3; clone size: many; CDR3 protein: CASSYGFTDTQYF; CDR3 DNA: TGTGCCAGCAGTTACGGCTTCACGGATACGCAGTATTTT
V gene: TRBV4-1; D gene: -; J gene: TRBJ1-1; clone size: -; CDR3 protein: CASSFRRGLNTEAFF; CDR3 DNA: TGCGCCAGCAGCTTCCGCCGGGGACTGAACACTGAAGCTTTCTTT
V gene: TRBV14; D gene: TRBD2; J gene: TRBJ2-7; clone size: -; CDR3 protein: CASSLAGVSKSYEQYF; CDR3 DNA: TGTGCCAGCAGCCTCGCGGGGGTTTCTAAGTCCTACGAGCAGTACTTC
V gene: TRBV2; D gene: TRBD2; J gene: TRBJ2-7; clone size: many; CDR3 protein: CASSGLAGDEQYF; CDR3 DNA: TGTGCCAGCAGCGGACTAGCGGGAGACGAGCAGTACTTC
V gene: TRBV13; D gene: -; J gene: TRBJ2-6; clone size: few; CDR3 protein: CASSLRSPGANVLTF; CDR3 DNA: TGTGCCAGCAGTTTAAGGAGCCCTGGGGCCAACGTCCTGACTTTC
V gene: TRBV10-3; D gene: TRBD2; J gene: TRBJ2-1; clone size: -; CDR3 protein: CAISSGTYNEQFF; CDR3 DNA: TGTGCCATCAGTAGCGGGACTTACAATGAGCAGTTCTTC
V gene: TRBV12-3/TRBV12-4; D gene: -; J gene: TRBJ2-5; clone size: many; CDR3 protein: CASSFRGNQETQYF; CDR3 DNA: TGTGCCAGCAGTTTCCGGGGGAACCAAGAGACCCAGTACTTC
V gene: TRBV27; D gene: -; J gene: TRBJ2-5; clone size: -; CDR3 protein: CASSYRAGTQETQYF; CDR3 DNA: TGTGCCAGCAGTTACAGGGCGGGAACACAAGAGACCCAGTACTTC
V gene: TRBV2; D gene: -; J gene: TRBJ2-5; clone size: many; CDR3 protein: CASNPQFGTQYF; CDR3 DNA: TGTGCCAGCAATCCGCAATTCGGGACCCAGTACTTC
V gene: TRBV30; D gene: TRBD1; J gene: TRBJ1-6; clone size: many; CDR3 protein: CAWSVPTATGFGSYNSPLHF; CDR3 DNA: TGTGCCTGGAGTGTACCCACCGCGACAGGGTTCGGGTCCTATAATTCACCCCTCCACTTT
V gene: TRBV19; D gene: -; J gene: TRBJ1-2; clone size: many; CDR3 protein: CASESTGKDYGYTF; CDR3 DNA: TGTGCCAGTGAATCTACAGGGAAGGACTATGGCTACACCTTC
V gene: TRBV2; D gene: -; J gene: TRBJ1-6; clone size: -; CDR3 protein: CASQTQGGSNSPLHF; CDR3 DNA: TGTGCCAGTCAAACACAAGGGGGATCAAATTCACCCCTCCACTTT
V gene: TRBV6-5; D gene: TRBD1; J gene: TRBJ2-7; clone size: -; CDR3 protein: CASSYSGTGAGEQYF; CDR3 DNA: TGTGCCAGCAGTTACTCCGGGACAGGGGCGGGCGAGCAGTACTTC
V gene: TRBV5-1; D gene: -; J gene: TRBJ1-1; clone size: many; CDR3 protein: CASSLGSFDGAFF; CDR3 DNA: TGCGCCAGCAGCTTGGGATCCTTTGACGGGGCTTTCTTT
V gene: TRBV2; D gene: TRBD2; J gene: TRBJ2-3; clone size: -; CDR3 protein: CASMRGLAGDTQYF; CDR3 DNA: TGTGCCAGCATGAGGGGACTAGCGGGAGATACGCAGTATTTT
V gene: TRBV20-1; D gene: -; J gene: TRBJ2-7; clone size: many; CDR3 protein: CSADRENYEQYF; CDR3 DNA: TGCAGTGCTGACCGGGAGAACTACGAGCAGTACTTC
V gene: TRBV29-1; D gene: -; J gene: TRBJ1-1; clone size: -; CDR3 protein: CSLTGGRGGTEAFF; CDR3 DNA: TGCAGCCTTACGGGGGGGCGGGGAGGCACTGAAGCTTTCTTT
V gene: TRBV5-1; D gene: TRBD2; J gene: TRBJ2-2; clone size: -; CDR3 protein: CASLDYGGSGELFF; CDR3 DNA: TGCGCCAGCCTAGACTACGGGGGGTCCGGGGAGCTGTTTTTT
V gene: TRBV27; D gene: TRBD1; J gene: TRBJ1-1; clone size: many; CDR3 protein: CASSVQGWSEAFF; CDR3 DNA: TGTGCCAGCAGTGTACAGGGGTGGTCTGAAGCTTTCTTT
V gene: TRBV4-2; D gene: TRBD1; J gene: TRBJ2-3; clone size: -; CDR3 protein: CASSLWGHGQGSTDTQYF; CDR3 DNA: TGTGCCAGCAGCCTTTGGGGACATGGACAGGGAAGCACAGATACGCAGTATTTT